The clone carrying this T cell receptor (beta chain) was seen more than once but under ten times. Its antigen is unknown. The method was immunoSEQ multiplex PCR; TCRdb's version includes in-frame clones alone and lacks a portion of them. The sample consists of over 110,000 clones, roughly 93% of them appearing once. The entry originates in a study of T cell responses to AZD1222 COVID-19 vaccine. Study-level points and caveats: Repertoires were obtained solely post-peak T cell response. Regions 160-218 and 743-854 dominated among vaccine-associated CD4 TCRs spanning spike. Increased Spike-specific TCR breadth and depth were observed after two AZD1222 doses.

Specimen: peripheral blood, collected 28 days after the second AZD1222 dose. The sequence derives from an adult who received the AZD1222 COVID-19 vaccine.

The CDR3 region has the DNA TGTGCCAGCAGTGAACCTTCGGGGGAAGGTCGGGACGAGCAGTACTTC. Protein: CASSEPSGEGRDEQYF. The rearrangement uses TRBV6-1 and TRBJ2-7, with D possibly matching TRBD2 (6 bases). This CDR3 contains 16 residues. Germline V gives CDR1 MNHNS, CDR2 SASEGT. Trimming left V 2 bases short and J 5 bases short, with 19 bases between.